Below are 31 T cell receptor beta chains sequenced from a single sample in a study of cytomegalovirus exposure and HLA in healthy donors. Primers included in the PCR were 60 Vbeta and 13 Jbeta primers. Produced via immunoSEQ multiplex PCR; TCRdb's table is partial and in-frame only. The sample holds just over 200,000 clones, just under 70% seen once. The specimen was PBMCs. These receptors were obtained from a man aged 35 to 55 in good health and CMV-seropositive.

The rearrangement uses TRBV28 and TRBJ2-2, with D unresolved. The length of the CDR3 is 12 residues. V shed 4 bases and J shed 7 bases, with 7 bases lying between them. Germline CDR1 MDHEN, CDR2 SYDVKM. The CDR3 here is CASSSPYGELFF. The CDR3 bases are TGTGCCAGCAGTTCTCCTTACGGGGAGCTGTTTTTT.

This rearrangement joins TRBV11-2 to TRBJ1-4; D call uncertain. In germline, CDR1 is SGHAT, CDR2 FQNNGV. Trimming left V 4 bases short and J 8 bases short, with 17 bases between. The CDR3 contains 15 residues. The CDR3 sequence is CASSSLGDTPEKLFF. CDR3 DNA: TGTGCCAGCAGCTCCCTCGGGGATACCCCCGAAAAACTGTTTTTT. The full variable domain, rest sourced from reference TRBV11-2 and TRBJ1-4, is EAGVAQSPRYKIIEKRQSVAFWCNPISGHATLYWYQQILGQGPKLLIQFQNNGVVDDSQLPKDRFSAERLKGVDSTLKIQPAKLEDSAVYLCASSSLGDTPEKLFFGSGTQLSVL.

This clone was seen just once. The chain joins TRBV9 to TRBJ2-1; TRBD2 matches 11 bases. CDR1 SGDLS and CDR2 YYNGEE come from the germline V gene. The junction had 4 bases not matched to a gene; V was cut back by 4 bases and J by 4 bases. The CDR3 is 15 residues long. The CDR3 DNA reads TGTGCCAGCAGCACCGGACTAGCGGGTTACAATGAGCAGTTCTTC. Its protein is CASSTGLAGYNEQFF.

This clone turned up a few times. The chain joins TRBV9 to TRBJ1-4; no reliable D call. The germline CDR1 and CDR2 sequences are SGDLS and YYNGEE. This CDR3 region has 16 residues. The V end was cut by 4 bases, the J end by 0 bases, with 13 bases between. The CDR3: CASSIPDGATNEKLFF. The CDR3 coding sequence is TGTGCCAGCAGCATCCCGGACGGGGCAACTAATGAAAAACTGTTTTTT. Looking up the rest from reference TRBV9 and TRBJ1-4 gives the full variable domain: DSGVTQTPKHLITATGQRVTLRCSPRSGDLSVYWYQQSLDQGLQFLIQYYNGEERAKGNILERFSAQQFPDLHSELNLSSLELGDSALYFCASSIPDGATNEKLFFGSGTQLSVL.

The chain combines TRBV6-6 with TRBJ2-5, with 11 nucleotides matching TRBD2. With V trimmed by 6 bases and J by 4 bases, 4 bases remained unmatched. CDR3 size: 14 residues. Germline V gene data show CDR1 as MNHNY and CDR2 as SVGAGI (reference sequence). CDR3 residues: CASSSGLAGETQYF. CDR3 DNA: TGTGCCAGCAGCAGCGGACTAGCGGGAGAGACCCAGTACTTC.

V gene TRBV4-3 combines with J gene TRBJ1-6; D is unresolved. Germline V CDR1 and CDR2: LGHNA, YSLEER. CDR3 length: 14 amino acids. V gave up 3 bases and J gave up 8 bases, with 11 bases separating them. This CDR3 reads CASSQAALYSPLHF. The CDR3 coding sequence is TGCGCCAGCAGCCAGGCGGCTCTTTATTCACCCCTCCACTTT.

This clone was observed a handful of times. Other DNA sequences in the same sample also yield this CDR3. The rearrangement links TRBV10-2 to TRBJ2-2; a weak D match, TRBD2 (6 bases). Trimming pared 7 bases from V and 1 base from J, leaving 10 bases between. The CDR3 loop spans 14 amino acids. The V gene's germline CDR1 is WSHSY and CDR2 SAAADI. CDR3 loop: CASTLGLNTGELFF. CDR3 DNA sequence: TGCGCCAGCACCCTGGGACTGAACACCGGGGAGCTGTTTTTT.

This chain links TRBV14 with TRBJ2-3; D unclear. Between the trimmed V and J ends, which lost 0 bases and 0 bases, there was a span of 7 bases. CDR3 size: 15 residues. Germline values: CDR1 SGHDN, CDR2 FVKESK. The CDR3 loop reads CASSQDRTSTDTQYF. The CDR3 DNA is TGTGCCAGCAGCCAAGACCGAACTAGCACAGATACGCAGTATTTT.

This chain uses TRBV7-9 with TRBJ2-1, with D hard to call. Germline V gives CDR1 SEHNR, CDR2 FQNEAQ (reference sequence). V was pared by 1 base and J by 7 bases, with 23 bases between. The CDR3 runs to 18 residues. CDR3 nucleotides: TGTGCCAGCAGCTTAGGGGCCGGCGCGCGCCACAAAGTGAATGAGCAGTTCTTC. The encoded protein is CASSLGAGARHKVNEQFF.

This chain connects TRBV12-5 to TRBJ1-6; D gene uncertain. Per the germline V gene, CDR1 is LGHNT and CDR2 is FRNRAP. The CDR3 is made up of 16 amino acids. Trimming shortened V by 1 base and J by 4 bases, and 11 bases separated the two germline ends. The CDR3 bases are TGTGCTAGTGGTTTGGATATCCCGAGTTATAATTCACCCCTCCACTTT. It translates to CASGLDIPSYNSPLHF.

This clone occurred a few times. The J gene is TRBJ1-5, the V gene TRBV6-6; no definite D call. CDR1 and CDR2 from the germline V gene are MNHNY and SVGAGI (reference sequence). Deletions cut 1 base from V and 2 bases from J, with 6 bases between. The CDR3 length is 14 residues. The CDR3 region has the DNA TGTGCCAGCAGTTACTATCGCGGCAATCAGCCCCAGCATTTT. Its protein product is CASSYYRGNQPQHF.

This chain joins TRBV13 and TRBJ2-6; TRBD2 aligns across 8 bases. Germline V gives CDR1 PRHDT, CDR2 FYEKMQ (reference sequence). CDR3 length equals 21 residues. The trim removed 2 bases at V and 1 base at J, leaving 16 bases unmatched. The CDR3 DNA is TGTGCCAGCAGCTTAACCTCCTGGCGGGGGGCCGGGTTGTCTGGGGCCAACGTCCTGACTTTC. Translated: CASSLTSWRGAGLSGANVLTF. The full variable domain, its missing parts supplied by reference TRBV13 and TRBJ2-6, is AAGVIQSPRHLIKEKRETATLKCYPIPRHDTVYWYQQGPGQDPQFLISFYEKMQSDKGSIPDRFSAQQFSDYHSELNMSSLELGDSALYFCASSLTSWRGAGLSGANVLTFGAGSRLTVL.

The V gene is TRBV6-5, the J gene TRBJ2-7; weak D call: TRBD2 (7 bases). The CDR3 has 15 amino acids. Germline V gene data show CDR1 as MNHEY and CDR2 as SVGAGI. The V end was cut by 2 bases, the J end by 2 bases, with 13 bases between. The CDR3 coding sequence is TGTGCCAGCAGTTACCAGAGGGGGGGCCCCTACGAGCAGTACTTC. Protein product: CASSYQRGGPYEQYF.

This clone was detected only once. CDR3 DNA: TGCGCCAGCAGTTCAGCGGGGGGGCTAGAGACCCAGTACTTC. It encodes CASSSAGGLETQYF. J is TRBJ2-5 and V is TRBV5-1, with 10 bases matching TRBD2. Trimming removed 5 bases from V and 4 bases from J; junction bases left unmatched: 5. Germline V gene data show CDR1 as SGHRS and CDR2 as YFSETQ. The CDR3 loop spans 14 amino acids.

This chain uses TRBV29-1 with TRBJ1-1; D perhaps matches TRBD1 (6 bases). This CDR3 has 15 amino acids. Germline values: CDR1 SQVTM, CDR2 ANQGSEA. V dropped 5 bases and J dropped 1 base, with 17 bases sitting between them. The CDR3 DNA reads as TGCAGCGTTCTTCCGGGACACCGTGGGAACACTGAAGCTTTCTTT. Its protein is CSVLPGHRGNTEAFF.

The chain carries TRBV18 and TRBJ2-5; D is uncertain. CDR3 length: 13 amino acids. V was clipped by 6 bases and J by 2 bases, with 10 bases between them. Germline V CDR1 and CDR2: KGHSH, LQKENI. The CDR3 sequence: CASSPNLQETQYF. In DNA form, the CDR3 reads TGTGCCAGCTCCCCAAATCTACAAGAGACCCAGTACTTC.

The rearrangement links TRBV19 to TRBJ2-7, with 8 bases lining up with TRBD1. Germline V gene data show CDR1 as LNHDA and CDR2 as SQIVND (reference sequence). This CDR3 region has 13 residues. V gave up 6 bases and J gave up 1 base; unmatched junction bases: 2. The CDR3 sequence: CASSGDRSYEQYF. The DNA for the CDR3 is TGTGCCAGTAGCGGGGACAGGTCCTACGAGCAGTACTTC.

This clone was detected only once. This sequence joins TRBV27 and TRBJ1-5; D unclear. Germline values: CDR1 MNHEY, CDR2 SMNVEV (reference sequence). This CDR3 contains 15 residues. V lost 5 bases, J lost 2 bases, and 13 bases lay in between. CDR3 loop: CASSPRGSGNQPQHF. The CDR3 DNA follows: TGTGCCAGCAGTCCCCGTGGCAGCGGCAATCAGCCCCAGCATTTT.

J is TRBJ2-7 and V is TRBV7-2; a weak D match, TRBD2 (5 bases). V was shortened by 1 base and J by 4 bases, with 11 bases between the two germline ends. The CDR3 sequence is 14 residues long. From germline, CDR1 is SGHTA and CDR2 FQGNSA. CDR3 nucleotide sequence: TGTGCCAGCAGCTTAGAAGGGAGCCGATACGAGCAGTACTTC. It is translated as CASSLEGSRYEQYF.

The V call is TRBV4-3, the J call TRBJ1-6, with D maybe TRBD1 (5 bases). The CDR3 extends over 17 amino acids. Germline lookup yields CDR1 LGHNA and CDR2 YSLEER. Trimming left V 0 bases short and J 7 bases short, with 16 bases between. CDR3 nucleotides: TGCGCCAGCAGCCAAGATTTGGTAGGACAAAGGAATTCACCCCTCCACTTT. Its translation is CASSQDLVGQRNSPLHF.

V usage is TRBV29-1 and J usage is TRBJ2-7, with a tentative D call TRBD2 (5 bases). In germline, CDR1 is SQVTM, CDR2 ANQGSEA. Trimming stripped 3 bases from V and 4 bases from J, with 10 bases between. This CDR3 is built from 12 residues. In DNA form, the CDR3 reads TGCAGCGTTGACGAGGGTTCGTACGAGCAGTACTTC. Protein: CSVDEGSYEQYF.

The chain combines TRBV7-6 with TRBJ1-5, with D hard to call. The CDR3 consists of 15 residues. Looked up from germline, CDR1 is SGHVS and CDR2 is FNYEAQ. Trimming left V 5 bases short and J 3 bases short, with 14 bases between. The CDR3 nucleotides are TGTGCCAGCAGCCCTCTATCGGGAAACAATCAGCCCCAGCATTTT. It is translated as CASSPLSGNNQPQHF.

The chain carries TRBV28 and TRBJ1-1; D is uncertain. The CDR3 is 15 residues long. Trimming pared 7 bases from V and 1 base from J, leaving 16 bases between. The germline CDR1 and CDR2 sequences are MDHEN and SYDVKM. In DNA form, the CDR3 reads TGTGCCAGCACCTCGTCGTTGCGGAAGAACACTGAAGCTTTCTTT. This sequence encodes CASTSSLRKNTEAFF.

The V and J genes are TRBV6-1 and TRBJ2-7; no clear D gene. The CDR3 covers 11 residues. Trimming removed 6 bases at V and 5 bases at J, with 8 bases between. Germline CDR1 MNHNS, CDR2 SASEGT. The CDR3 coding sequence is TGTGCCAGCAGCTACCAGGACGAGCAGTACTTC. Translating gives CASSYQDEQYF.

The chain employs TRBV19 and TRBJ1-1; 7 bases fit TRBD1. Germline V lookup: CDR1 LNHDA, CDR2 SQIVND (reference sequence). This CDR3 has 14 amino acids. Trimming took 0 bases from V and 5 from J; bases not matched to a gene: 3. In DNA form, the CDR3 reads TGTGCCAGTAGTATAGAACAGGGGAGAACTGAAGCTTTCTTT. This codes for CASSIEQGRTEAFF. Looking up the rest from reference TRBV19 and TRBJ1-1 gives the full variable domain: DGGITQSPKYLFRKEGQNVTLSCEQNLNHDAMYWYRQDPGQGLRLIYYSQIVNDFQKGDIAEGYSVSREKKESFPLTVTSAQKNPTAFYLCASSIEQGRTEAFFGQGTRLTVV.

The gene calls are TRBV5-1 and TRBJ2-7, with TRBD1 matching 10 bases. Germline CDR1 reads SGHRS; CDR2 reads YFSETQ. Losses at the gene ends were 4 bases for V and 0 bases for J; bases not matched to a gene: 13. The CDR3 totals 18 residues. CDR3 region: CASSPNRDRGRTSYEQYF. The CDR3 bases are TGCGCCAGCAGCCCCAACCGGGACAGGGGACGAACCTCCTACGAGCAGTACTTC.

This clone was detected only once. This chain uses TRBV7-2 with TRBJ1-2, with 7 bases lining up with TRBD1. The ends lost 8 bases at V and 4 bases at J; junction bases unmatched: 10. Germline V CDR1 and CDR2: SGHTA, FQGNSA. This CDR3 region has 14 residues. CDR3 nucleotide sequence: TGTGCCAGCGTTAAGACAGGGTCAGGCTATGGCTACACCTTC. It codes for CASVKTGSGYGYTF.

The V call is TRBV9, the J call TRBJ2-5, with 7 bases fitting TRBD1. From germline, CDR1 is SGDLS and CDR2 YYNGEE. The ends lost 4 bases at V and 2 bases at J; junction bases unmatched: 14. The CDR3 has 17 residues. The CDR3 here is CASSRGLGNYPQETQYF. In nucleotides, the CDR3 is TGTGCCAGCAGCAGGGGGCTGGGGAACTACCCACAAGAGACCCAGTACTTC.

The chain joins TRBV2 to TRBJ1-1; D remains unclear. Trimming took off 5 bases at V and 0 bases at J, with 7 bases between the two ends. Germline CDR1 is SNHLY and CDR2 is FYNNEI. The CDR3 is 13 residues long. The CDR3 nucleotides are TGTGCCAGCAGTATTAATTTGAACACTGAAGCTTTCTTT. This encodes CASSINLNTEAFF.

The CDR3 nucleotides read TGTGCCAGCTCACGACGACTAGCGGGAGGACCAGATACGCAGTATTTT. Residues: CASSRRLAGGPDTQYF. This rearrangement joins TRBV18 to TRBJ2-3; 13 bases align to TRBD2. Germline-derived CDR1 and CDR2 are KGHSH and LQKENI. The CDR3 is 16 amino acids. Trimming cost V 4 bases and J 4 bases; bases outside gene matches: 5.

This chain joins TRBV5-1 and TRBJ2-5, with 7 bases identical to TRBD1. The CDR3 sequence is 12 residues long. With 5 bases clipped from V and 3 bases from J, the junction kept 1 base outside the gene matches. Germline V lookup: CDR1 SGHRS, CDR2 YFSETQ. The CDR3 here is CASRTGKETQYF. Here the CDR3 DNA reads TGCGCCAGCAGGACAGGGAAAGAGACCCAGTACTTC.